The 28 T cell receptor beta chains listed next were all sequenced from one sample in a study of blood T cells in healthy people across ages. Alongside a J-beta primer mix, a sample-barcoded 5' primer served in a second PCR lasting about 6 to 12 cycles. Each CDR3 protein is one row after TCRdb ran MiXCR on the 5' RACE reads. The sample contains roughly 800,000 distinct CDR3 sequences, 58% of which appear only once. The source material was blood. The receptors come from a man aged 25-45 years in good health.

This clonotype has more than one count but fewer than ten. This rearrangement joins TRBV29-1 to TRBJ2-5, with D possibly being TRBD1 or TRBD2 (5 bases each). V was clipped by 4 bases and J by 5 bases, with 14 bases between them. This CDR3 contains 13 residues. Germline V gene sequence: CDR1 SQVTM, CDR2 ANQGSEA. The CDR3 here is CSVGGVPRETQYF. CDR3 DNA sequence: TGCAGCGTTGGAGGGGTCCCCCGGGAGACCCAGTACTTC.

V gene TRBV7-2 combines with J gene TRBJ2-1; 8 bases map to TRBD1. Per the germline V gene, CDR1 is SGHTA and CDR2 is FQGNSA. Losses at the gene ends were 4 bases for V and 8 bases for J; bases not matched to a gene: 10. This CDR3 is 15 amino acids long. CDR3 in amino acids: CASSSSSGTGHEQFF. The CDR3 nucleotides read TGTGCCAGCAGCTCAAGCTCCGGGACAGGCCATGAGCAGTTCTTC.

CDR3 residues: CASSQGHSNTEAFF. CDR3 sequence (DNA): TGTGCCAGCAGCCAAGGGCACTCGAACACTGAAGCTTTCTTT. The chain combines TRBV3-1 with TRBJ1-1; D is uncertain. Trimming left V 1 base short and J 1 base short, with 7 bases between. The CDR3 covers 14 residues. Germline V lookup: CDR1 LGHDT, CDR2 YNNKEL (reference sequence).

This clonotype was seen more than once but under ten times. The chain combines TRBV6-1 with TRBJ2-6; weak D call: TRBD1 (7 bases). The CDR3 is 15 amino acids. Germline V gene data show CDR1 as MNHNS and CDR2 as SASEGT. Trimming stripped 8 bases from V and 1 base from J, with 12 bases between. This CDR3 is CASQPGGSGANVLTF. CDR3 bases: TGTGCCAGCCAGCCAGGGGGGTCTGGGGCCAACGTCCTGACTTTC.

The J gene is TRBJ2-3, the V gene TRBV25-1, with a possible D match to TRBD2 (6 bases). This CDR3 is built from 15 residues. CDR1 MGHDK and CDR2 SYGVNS come from the germline V gene. V shed 0 bases and J shed 4 bases, with 11 bases lying between them. The CDR3 sequence is CASSEYASDSDTQYF. For the CDR3, the DNA is TGTGCCAGCAGTGAATATGCTAGCGACTCAGATACGCAGTATTTT.

The rearrangement uses TRBV6-2 or TRBV6-3 and TRBJ1-2; no reliable D call. V lost 2 bases, J lost 1 base, and 11 bases lay in between. This CDR3 is built from 15 residues. Germline V gives CDR1 MNHEY, CDR2 SVGEGT. CDR3 protein: CASSYPRDFNYGYTF. CDR3 sequence (DNA): TGTGCCAGCAGTTACCCACGTGACTTTAACTATGGCTACACCTTC.

The CDR3 nucleotides read TGCAGCGTTGAAGATCAGAGCGGGAGGGGCGAGCAGTACTTC. Encoded protein: CSVEDQSGRGEQYF. The chain uses TRBV29-1 and TRBJ2-4; 10 bases are a match to TRBD2. The end of the DNA aligns better with TRBJ2-7, so the J call may be wrong. CDR1 SQVTM and CDR2 ANQGSEA come from the germline V gene. The CDR3 extends over 14 amino acids.

This clonotype appeared once. This sequence joins TRBV20-1 and TRBJ2-4, with a tentative D call TRBD2 (7 bases). Per the germline V gene, CDR1 is DFQATT and CDR2 is SNEGSKA (reference sequence). The V end lost 6 bases, the J end lost 0 bases, and 15 bases lay between the germline ends. The CDR3 is 15 amino acids. The CDR3 loop is CSAFEGGLAKNIQYF. As DNA, the CDR3 is TGCAGTGCCTTCGAGGGGGGGTTAGCCAAAAACATTCAGTACTTC.

This chain uses TRBV7-2 with TRBJ2-5; no clear D. The J call may be wrong; the DNA end is better matched by TRBJ2-7. The CDR3 length is 15 residues. CDR1 and CDR2 (germline): SGHTA, FQGNSA. The CDR3 coding sequence is TGTGCCAGCAGCTTAGTCGCGGCTAACTCTGACGAGCAGTACTTC. Its translation is CASSLVAANSDEQYF.

The V call is TRBV2, the J call TRBJ2-5; D perhaps matches TRBD2 (6 bases). Judging by the DNA end, TRBJ2-7 fits better; the J call may be wrong. Germline V gene lookup returns CDR1 SNHLY and CDR2 FYNNEI. There are 13 residues in the CDR3. The CDR3 loop reads CASSTMRGLEQYF. In DNA form, the CDR3 reads TGTGCCAGCAGTACAATGCGGGGTCTCGAGCAGTACTTC.

V usage is TRBV15 and J usage is TRBJ2-7; D is ambiguous. The end of the DNA aligns better with TRBJ2-5, so the J call may be wrong. Germline lookup yields CDR1 LNHNV and CDR2 YYDKDF (reference sequence). CDR3 length: 14 residues. CDR3 coding DNA: TGTGCCACCAGTCACGGAGCTCTTAGGGAGACCCAGTACTTC. Its protein is CATSHGALRETQYF.

This chain links TRBV27 with TRBJ2-7; possibly TRBD2 for D (6 bases). With the DNA end fitting TRBJ2-5 better, the J assignment may be wrong. The CDR3 is 13 amino acids. The germline V gene encodes CDR1 MNHEY and CDR2 SMNVEV (reference sequence). CDR3 coding DNA: TGTGCCGGGGGAGGAGGAGTAGAAGAGACCCAGTACTTC. Protein: CAGGGGVEETQYF.

This sequence joins TRBV7-2 and TRBJ2-5, with D hard to call. The V end lost 9 bases, the J end lost 1 base, and 12 bases lay between the germline ends. The CDR3 extends over 13 amino acids. CDR1 SGHTA and CDR2 FQGNSA come from the germline V gene. CDR3 DNA: TGTGCCAGTAGGGCGGTGGTCCAAGAGACCCAGTACTTC. Its translation is CASRAVVQETQYF.

The chain employs TRBV27 and TRBJ2-7; D not certain. CDR3 length: 14 residues. Trimming took 2 bases from V and 4 from J, leaving 12 bases between them. Germline CDR1 is MNHEY and CDR2 is SMNVEV (reference sequence). Written as DNA, the CDR3 is TGTGCCAGCAGTTTAGGGCAGAATGCTTACGAGCAGTACTTC. Its protein is CASSLGQNAYEQYF.

This clonotype was observed a single time. The rearrangement joins TRBV10-1 to TRBJ2-7; D is undetermined. The CDR3 has 12 amino acids. Trimming took 4 bases from V and 5 from J, leaving 9 bases between them. Germline assignment: CDR1 WNHNN and CDR2 SYGVQD (reference sequence). The CDR3 is CASSGKVNEQYF. The CDR3 nucleotides are TGCGCCAGCAGTGGAAAAGTCAACGAGCAGTACTTC.

This chain uses TRBV13 with TRBJ2-1; D is possibly TRBD1 (6 bases). The CDR3 has 12 residues. Germline CDR1 reads PRHDT; CDR2 reads FYEKMQ (reference sequence). V lost 8 bases, J lost 9 bases, and 14 bases lay in between. The DNA for the CDR3 is TGTGCCAGCGGTACAGGGCAGGGTGAGCAGTTCTTC. This gives the protein CASGTGQGEQFF.

The chain uses TRBV3-1 and TRBJ1-1; possible D gene TRBD1, 6 bases. Trimming removed 4 bases from V and 5 bases from J, with 17 bases in between. The germline V gene encodes CDR1 LGHDT and CDR2 YNNKEL (reference sequence). The CDR3 is 15 residues long. The CDR3 bases are TGTGCCAGCAGCCGCGGAACAGGGTGGGAGACTGAAGCTTTCTTT. This encodes CASSRGTGWETEAFF.

This clonotype occurred a few times. This chain joins TRBV7-2 and TRBJ2-7, with TRBD2 identical over 11 bases. In germline, CDR1 is SGHTA, CDR2 FQGNSA. The V gene end was trimmed by 4 bases and the J gene end by 3 bases; junction bases not matched to a gene: 5. The CDR3 runs 15 residues. CDR3 nucleotide sequence: TGTGCCAGCAGCTCAGCCGGGACTAGCGGCTACGAGCAGTACTTC. As protein: CASSSAGTSGYEQYF.

This chain connects TRBV28 to TRBJ2-3; D possibly corresponds to TRBD1 (5 bases). Germline CDR1 MDHEN, CDR2 SYDVKM. The CDR3 covers 15 residues. Trimming removed 5 bases at V and 2 bases at J, with 14 bases between. CDR3 amino acids: CASSNLGLHTDTQYF. CDR3 in DNA: TGTGCCAGCAGTAACCTGGGGCTCCACACAGATACGCAGTATTTT.

V gene TRBV20-1 combines with J gene TRBJ2-7, with 9 positions matching TRBD2. Looked up from germline, CDR1 is DFQATT and CDR2 is SNEGSKA (reference sequence). The J segment lost 5 bases and the V segment lost 6 bases, leaving 8 bases of the junction unmatched. The CDR3 totals 13 residues. The CDR3 reads CSANSGRQDEQYF. The CDR3 DNA reads as TGCAGTGCAAATAGCGGGAGACAGGACGAGCAGTACTTC.

The chain links TRBV5-1 to TRBJ2-7; D remains ambiguous. CDR1 and CDR2 from the germline V gene are SGHRS and YFSETQ. The CDR3 sequence is 13 residues long. V was cut by 4 bases and J by 2 bases, with 10 bases left in between. CDR3 sequence (DNA): TGCGCCAGCAGCCCCCGTCAGGCCTACGAGCAGTACTTC. It yields the protein CASSPRQAYEQYF.

V usage is TRBV15 and J usage is TRBJ2-1, with a possible D match to TRBD1 (6 bases). The V and J ends lost 0 bases and 4 bases respectively, with 13 bases between them. The CDR3 is made up of 16 amino acids. CDR1 and CDR2 from the germline V gene are LNHNV and YYDKDF (reference sequence). CDR3 coding DNA: TGTGCCACCAGCAGAGACCCCGGACAGATATACAATGAGCAGTTCTTC. Translated: CATSRDPGQIYNEQFF.

This clonotype occurred once. The chain employs TRBV21-1 and TRBJ2-4; no check of the table's D call, TRBD1, against the DNA was made. TRBV21-1 represents a pseudogene. The CDR3 runs to 23 residues. CDR3 sequence reads: CASSKKPRGPSDHFLPGEAGQYF. DNA of the CDR3: TGTGCCAGCAGCAAGAAACCCCGGGGGCCGAGCGATCACTTCCTTCCAGGTGAGGCGGGGCAGTACTTC.

The sample holds one count of this clonotype. The chain joins TRBV12-3 or TRBV12-4 to TRBJ2-1; D gene ambiguous. Trimming took 4 bases from V and 6 from J, leaving 16 bases between them. CDR3 length: 15 residues. In DNA, the CDR3 is TGTGCCAGCAGTTCAAGTGGCAGTGATATCAATGAGCAGTTCTTC. Translated, it gives CASSSSGSDINEQFF.

This chain connects TRBV27 to TRBJ2-1; TRBD2 might be the D (6 bases). Germline CDR1 is MNHEY and CDR2 is SMNVEV (reference sequence). V was trimmed by 7 bases and J by 7 bases, leaving 29 bases between them. The CDR3 sequence is 18 residues long. The CDR3 bases are TGTGCCAGCACCCCCTGGGGCGGGTCAGCGGGCGATCTTAATGAGCAGTTCTTC. This codes for CASTPWGGSAGDLNEQFF.

This clonotype has only one observation. Relative to the germline gene, one junction end is altered; a read error may explain this. This sequence joins TRBV5-1 and TRBJ2-7; unclear D gene. Per the germline V gene, CDR1 is SGHRS and CDR2 is YFSETQ. The CDR3 has 14 residues. DNA of the CDR3: TGCACCAGCAGCTCGACTCGAAACTCCTACGAGCAGTACTTC. Protein: CTSSSTRNSYEQYF.

The rearrangement links TRBV18 to TRBJ2-3; TRBD2 is a possible D gene (5 bases). The CDR3 contains 16 residues. CDR1 is KGHSH, CDR2 LQKENI, per germline. Trimming pared 2 bases from V and 0 bases from J, leaving 12 bases between. The CDR3 nucleotides read TGTGCCAGCTCACCAGGTTCTCGCGGGAGCACAGATACGCAGTATTTT. Its translation: CASSPGSRGSTDTQYF.

This clonotype showed up just a few times. This chain links TRBV7-8 with TRBJ1-2; possible D gene TRBD1, 5 bases. Germline V gives CDR1 SGHVS, CDR2 FQNEAQ. Trimming removed 1 base from V and 3 bases from J, with 9 bases in between. There are 14 residues in the CDR3. CDR3 sequence: CASSLVQGDYGYTF. CDR3 coding DNA: TGTGCCAGCAGCTTAGTTCAGGGCGACTATGGCTACACCTTC.